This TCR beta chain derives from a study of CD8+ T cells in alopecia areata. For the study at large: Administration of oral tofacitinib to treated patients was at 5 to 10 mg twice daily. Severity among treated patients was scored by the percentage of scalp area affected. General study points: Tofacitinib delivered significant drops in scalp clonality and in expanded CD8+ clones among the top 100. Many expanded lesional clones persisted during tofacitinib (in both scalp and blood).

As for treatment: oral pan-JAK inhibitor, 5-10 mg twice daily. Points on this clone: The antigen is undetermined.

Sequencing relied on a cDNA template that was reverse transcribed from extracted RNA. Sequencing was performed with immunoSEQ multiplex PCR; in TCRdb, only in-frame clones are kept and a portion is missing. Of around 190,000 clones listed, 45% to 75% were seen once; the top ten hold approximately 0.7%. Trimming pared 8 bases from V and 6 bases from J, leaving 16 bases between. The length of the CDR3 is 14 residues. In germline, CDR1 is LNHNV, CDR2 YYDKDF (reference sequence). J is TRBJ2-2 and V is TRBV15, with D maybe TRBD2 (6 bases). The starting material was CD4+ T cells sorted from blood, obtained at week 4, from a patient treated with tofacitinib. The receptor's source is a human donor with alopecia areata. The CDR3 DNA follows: TGTGCCACCTCTCATACGGGAGCGGCCGGGGAGCTGTTTTTT. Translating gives CATSHTGAAGELFF.